These T cell receptor beta chains were read from a single sample in a study of cytomegalovirus exposure and HLA in healthy donors. Only in-frame clones appear in the TCRdb table, and some are missing; sequencing was by immunoSEQ multiplex PCR. The sample records about 200,000 clones, roughly 12% being singletons. The sequenced sample was PBMCs. Receptors were obtained from a man aged 50 to 60 in good health and CMV-seropositive. The CDR3 runs from the conserved cysteine through the conserved F or W. A D gene is named only where the DNA matches it firmly. Some rows mark clone size as missing; the rest say once, few, many or name a class of expanded clone.

-	TRBV6-6	TRBJ1-5	few	CASSYSKGPGDQPQHF	TGTGCCAGCAGTTACTCGAAAGGACCAGGGGATCAGCCCCAGCATTTT
TRBD1	TRBV27	TRBJ2-2	few	CATLGTGGTGELFF	TGTGCCACCTTAGGGACAGGGGGCACCGGGGAGCTGTTTTTT
-	TRBV27	TRBJ2-7	few	CASSLLGHTAYEQYF	TGTGCCAGCAGTTTATTGGGACACACTGCGTATGAGCAGTACTTC
TRBD2	TRBV6-5	TRBJ2-3	few	CASSYDGGVTDTQYF	TGTGCCAGCAGTTACGACGGGGGGGTCACAGATACGCAGTATTTT
TRBD2	TRBV9	TRBJ2-3	few	CASSPRVDSGSTDTQYF	TGTGCCAGCAGCCCCCGGGTTGATAGCGGGAGCACAGATACGCAGTATTTT
TRBD1	TRBV7-9	TRBJ2-4	-	CASSSTGGDSKNIQYF	TGTGCCAGCAGTTCGACAGGGGGAGATTCCAAAAACATTCAGTACTTC
-	TRBV13	TRBJ1-4	-	CASSSARGLTNEKLFF	TGTGCCAGCAGCTCGGCCAGGGGATTAACTAATGAAAAACTGTTTTTT
-	TRBV7-2	TRBJ2-1	-	CASSLVPSPEQFF	TGTGCCAGCAGCTTAGTGCCGAGCCCTGAGCAGTTCTTC
TRBD1	TRBV5-1	TRBJ1-6	few	CASSAGTGGISPLHF	TGCGCCAGCAGCGCCGGGACAGGGGGCATATCGCCCCTCCACTTT
TRBD2	TRBV6-6	TRBJ2-7	-	CASGASGGVSSYEQYF	TGTGCCAGCGGAGCTAGCGGGGGGGTTAGCTCCTACGAGCAGTACTTC
TRBD1	TRBV19	TRBJ1-1	few	CASRRTGGWTEAFF	TGTGCCAGTAGGAGGACAGGGGGCTGGACTGAAGCTTTCTTT
TRBD2	TRBV9	TRBJ2-7	-	CASSGRAGPPYEQYF	TGTGCCAGCAGCGGAAGAGCGGGGCCGCCCTACGAGCAGTACTTC
-	TRBV21-1	TRBJ1-3	-	CASSIHRAAGNTIYF	TGTGCCAGCAGCATTCACAGGGCGGCAGGAAACACCATATATTTT
-	TRBV30	TRBJ1-3	-	CAWSPGFSGNTIYF	TGTGCCTGGAGTCCCGGTTTCTCTGGAAACACCATATATTTT
-	TRBV2	TRBJ1-1	few	CASSSSQTPGTEAFF	TGTGCCAGCAGTAGCAGCCAGACGCCGGGCACTGAAGCTTTCTTT
-	TRBV11-2	TRBJ2-5	few	CASSPGGRTQYF	TGTGCCAGCAGCCCTGGGGGGAGGACCCAGTACTTC
-	TRBV7-9	TRBJ2-3	-	CASSLGSGGHRTDTQYF	TGTGCCAGCAGCTTAGGGAGCGGTGGGCACCGCACAGATACGCAGTATTTT
TRBD1	TRBV29-1	TRBJ1-1	few	CSGDRGRNTEAFF	TGCAGCGGGGACAGGGGACGGAACACTGAAGCTTTCTTT
-	TRBV19	TRBJ1-5	few	CASRADRRIQPQHF	TGTGCCAGTAGGGCCGACAGGCGGATTCAGCCCCAGCATTTT
-	TRBV5-1	TRBJ1-6	few	CASSLRQGYNSPLHF	TGCGCCAGCAGCTTGCGGCAGGGCTATAATTCACCCCTCCACTTT
-	TRBV9	TRBJ1-2	-	CASSAGLPSNYGYTF	TGTGCCAGCAGCGCTGGACTGCCAAGCAACTATGGCTACACCTTC
-	TRBV20-1	TRBJ2-5	-	CRTGQETQYF	TGCCGGACGGGGCAAGAGACCCAGTACTTC
TRBD2	TRBV7-2	TRBJ2-3	few	CASSFRGLAGGTDTQYF	TGTGCCAGCAGCTTCCGGGGACTAGCGGGGGGCACAGATACGCAGTATTTT
-	TRBV4-3	TRBJ1-1	-	CASSLEILNTEAFF	TGCGCCAGCAGTCTAGAGATCCTGAACACTGAAGCTTTCTTT
TRBD2	TRBV11-3	TRBJ2-5	few	CASSLGGLAGGETQYF	TGTGCCAGCAGCTTAGGGGGACTAGCGGGGGGAGAGACCCAGTACTTC
TRBD1	TRBV29-1	TRBJ1-1	-	CSVERGLGTEAFF	TGCAGCGTTGAGAGGGGGCTGGGCACTGAAGCTTTCTTT
-	TRBV5-4	TRBJ2-2	few	CASSLMSGQGELFF	TGTGCCAGCAGCTTGATGAGCGGTCAGGGGGAGCTGTTTTTT
-	TRBV7-2	TRBJ2-3	-	CASSLGGEAQYF	TGTGCCAGCAGCTTAGGAGGGGAGGCGCAGTATTTT
TRBD2	TRBV7-2	TRBJ2-1	few	CASSLASGRNNEQFF	TGTGCCAGCAGCTTAGCTAGCGGGAGAAACAATGAGCAGTTCTTC
TRBD1	TRBV28	TRBJ1-2	few	CASSTLDRGHGGYTF	TGTGCCAGCAGTACCCTGGACAGGGGGCATGGTGGCTACACCTTC
-	TRBV5-1	TRBJ2-5	few	CASSLERGEETQYF	TGCGCCAGCAGCTTAGAGCGCGGGGAAGAGACCCAGTACTTC
-	TRBV5-6	TRBJ2-1	few	CASSSRDIYNEQFF	TGTGCCAGCAGCTCCCGGGACATTTACAATGAGCAGTTCTTC
-	TRBV28	TRBJ1-2	-	CASSFIEPNYGYTF	TGTGCCAGCAGTTTTATCGAGCCTAACTATGGCTACACCTTC
-	TRBV7-2	TRBJ1-3	few	CASSLNGVASGNTIYF	TGTGCCAGCAGTTTAAATGGAGTGGCCTCTGGAAACACCATATATTTT
-	TRBV9	TRBJ1-4	-	CASSAGGGLGNEKLFF	TGTGCCAGCAGCGCCGGGGGGGGGCTGGGTAATGAAAAACTGTTTTTT
TRBD1	TRBV7-2	TRBJ2-1	few	CASSLAGGAGNEQFF	TGTGCCAGCAGCTTAGCAGGGGGCGCCGGCAATGAGCAGTTCTTC
-	TRBV13	TRBJ1-2	-	CASSLWDRGAGYTF	TGTGCCAGCAGTTTGTGGGACCGGGGGGCGGGCTACACCTTC
-	TRBV7-2	TRBJ1-2	few	CASSLGGQGYYGYTF	TGTGCCAGCAGCTTAGGAGGCCAGGGGTACTATGGCTACACCTTC
TRBD2	TRBV6-5	TRBJ2-3	few	CASRPRLAGTDTQYF	TGTGCCAGCAGACCCCGACTAGCGGGCACAGATACGCAGTATTTT
TRBD1	TRBV18	TRBJ1-1	few	CASSPSSGGSTEAFF	TGTGCCAGCTCACCAAGCTCAGGGGGGAGCACTGAAGCTTTCTTT
TRBD2	TRBV4-3	TRBJ2-3	few	CASSQGLARDTQYF	TGCGCCAGCAGCCAAGGACTAGCCCGGGATACGCAGTATTTT
-	TRBV7-3	TRBJ1-5	few	CASTLVGGDSNQPQHF	TGTGCCAGCACCTTAGTAGGGGGGGATAGCAATCAGCCCCAGCATTTT
TRBD1	TRBV6-5	TRBJ1-5	-	CASSSGTGGAEQPQHF	TGTGCCAGCAGTTCCGGGACAGGGGGCGCGGAGCAGCCCCAGCATTTT
-	TRBV28	TRBJ2-1	-	CASSLPVRRHEQFF	TGTGCCAGCAGTTTACCGGTCAGGCGTCATGAGCAGTTCTTC
-	TRBV10-1	TRBJ2-2	-	CASSAEAYLNTGELFF	TGCGCCAGCAGTGCCGAGGCTTACCTGAACACCGGGGAGCTGTTTTTT
-	TRBV6-5	TRBJ2-1	-	CASSLGQTNNEQFF	TGTGCCAGCAGCTTAGGACAGACGAACAATGAGCAGTTCTTC
-	TRBV6-1	TRBJ1-5	-	CASSDRMRQPQHF	TGTGCCAGCAGTGACCGGATGAGGCAGCCCCAGCATTTT
TRBD1	TRBV5-1	TRBJ1-1	few	CASSAQGAGTEAFF	TGCGCCAGCAGCGCACAGGGGGCGGGCACTGAAGCTTTCTTT
TRBD1	TRBV28	TRBJ1-5	-	CASRALGQGRSQPQHF	TGTGCCAGCAGAGCCCTCGGACAGGGCCGGAGTCAGCCCCAGCATTTT
TRBD1	TRBV5-8	TRBJ1-6	-	CASSFGPSTGIKAYNSPLHF	TGTGCCAGCAGTTTTGGCCCGTCGACAGGGATAAAGGCCTATAATTCACCCCTCCACTTT
-	TRBV5-6	TRBJ1-4	few	CASSLSGMGANEKLFF	TGTGCCAGCAGCTTGTCCGGGATGGGAGCTAATGAAAAACTGTTTTTT
TRBD1	TRBV5-1	TRBJ2-1	-	CASSGGTGTYNEQFF	TGCGCCAGCAGCGGCGGGACAGGGACCTACAATGAGCAGTTCTTC
-	TRBV7-6	TRBJ2-2	-	CASSLGGQTGELFF	TGTGCCAGCAGCTTAGGCGGACAAACCGGGGAGCTGTTTTTT
-	TRBV2	TRBJ2-7	few	CASSDTPYEQYF	TGTGCCAGCAGTGATACTCCCTACGAGCAGTACTTC
TRBD1	TRBV19	TRBJ1-2	-	CASSADLRTGGYGYTF	TGTGCCAGTAGTGCTGATCTAAGGACAGGGGGCTATGGCTACACCTTC